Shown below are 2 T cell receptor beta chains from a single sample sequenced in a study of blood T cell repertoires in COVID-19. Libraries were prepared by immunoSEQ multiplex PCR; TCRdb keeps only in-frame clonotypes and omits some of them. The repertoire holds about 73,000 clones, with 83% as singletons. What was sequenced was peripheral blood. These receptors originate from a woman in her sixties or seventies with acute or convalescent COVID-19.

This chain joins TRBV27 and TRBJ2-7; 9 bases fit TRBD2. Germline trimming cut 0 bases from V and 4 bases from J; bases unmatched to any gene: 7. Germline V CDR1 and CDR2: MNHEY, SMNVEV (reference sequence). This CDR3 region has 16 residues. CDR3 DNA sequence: TGTGCCAGCAGTTTATCGTCTGCTAGCGGGGTGTACGAGCAGTACTTC. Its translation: CASSLSSASGVYEQYF.

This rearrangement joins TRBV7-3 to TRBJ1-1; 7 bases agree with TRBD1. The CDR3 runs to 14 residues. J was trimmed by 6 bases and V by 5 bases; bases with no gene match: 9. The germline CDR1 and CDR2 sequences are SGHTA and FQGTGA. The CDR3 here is CASSLRGTGSEAFF. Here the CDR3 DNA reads TGTGCCAGCAGCCTCAGGGGGACCGGCTCTGAAGCTTTCTTT.